The 10 T cell receptor beta chains below come from one sample, sequenced in a study of cytomegalovirus exposure and HLA in healthy donors. The PCR contained 60 Vbeta and 13 Jbeta primers. Generated by immunoSEQ multiplex PCR, the TCRdb table keeps only in-frame clones and is missing some. This sample has some 120,000 clones, with 70% to 80% found just once. Sequenced input: PBMCs. These receptors all come from a female donor in good health and CMV-seronegative.

The chain uses TRBV2 and TRBJ2-3, with 7 bases fitting TRBD2. V dropped 7 bases and J dropped 1; count of bases not matched to a gene: 14. Germline V CDR1 and CDR2: SNHLY, FYNNEI. The length of the CDR3 is 17 residues. CDR3 DNA sequence: TGTGCCAGCACATCATACTCCGGGCTAGCGGGCACAGATACGCAGTATTTT. Protein product: CASTSYSGLAGTDTQYF.

The rearrangement uses TRBV29-1 and TRBJ2-5; 8 bases match TRBD1. Losses at the gene ends were 3 bases for V and 5 bases for J; bases not matched to a gene: 11. Looked up from germline, CDR1 is SQVTM and CDR2 is ANQGSEA. The CDR3 spans 15 residues. CDR3 loop: CSVDAFRQGKETQYF. The CDR3 DNA reads as TGCAGCGTTGATGCGTTCAGACAGGGGAAGGAGACCCAGTACTTC.

This chain links TRBV7-9 with TRBJ2-3, with 8 bases fitting TRBD1. Germline V gives CDR1 SEHNR, CDR2 FQNEAQ (reference sequence). The length of the CDR3 is 16 residues. The ends lost 5 bases at V and 0 bases at J; junction bases unmatched: 7. CDR3 sequence (DNA): TGTGCCAGCAGCCCTCAACGGACAGGGAGCACAGATACGCAGTATTTT. It translates to CASSPQRTGSTDTQYF.

The genes are TRBV6-1 and TRBJ2-7, with TRBD2 matching over 7 bases. Germline-derived CDR1 and CDR2 are MNHNS and SASEGT. The CDR3 has 13 residues. The CDR3: CGVRRGSSYEQYF. The CDR3 DNA is TGTGGCGTTAGGCGGGGGAGCTCCTACGAGCAGTACTTC.

V is TRBV21-1 and J is TRBJ1-2; the D call TRBD1 from the table was never checked on the DNA. TRBV21-1 is noted as a pseudogene. This CDR3 is 17 amino acids long. In DNA form, the CDR3 reads TGTGCCAGCAGCCCCGGACAGGAGGGTTCCCTCACTTATGGCTACACCTTC. This encodes CASSPGQEGSLTYGYTF.

The chain is built from TRBV6-1 and TRBJ1-3; possible D gene TRBD1, 5 bases. The CDR3 extends over 15 amino acids. Germline V CDR1 and CDR2: MNHNS, SASEGT. The germline V and J ends were trimmed by 8 bases and 0 bases, with 14 bases remaining between them. The CDR3 nucleotides are TGTGCCAGCTCACCTCGGGGGATCTCTGGAAACACCATATATTTT. It yields the protein CASSPRGISGNTIYF.

On this clone: This may be a read error, as it is one base from a much larger clone. This chain uses TRBV5-1 with TRBJ1-2, with 12 bases matching TRBD1. The length of the CDR3 is 16 residues. V was pared by 0 bases and J by 7 bases, with 7 bases of the junction left unmatched. CDR1 is SGHRS and CDR2 is YFSETQ in the germline V gene. The CDR3 protein is CASSLAGTGGVSGYTF. CDR3 nucleotides: TGCGCCAGCAGCTTGGCCGGGACAGGGGGCGTTAGTGGCTACACCTTC.

The chain is built from TRBV29-1 and TRBJ1-2; 7 bases are a match to TRBD1. V lost 0 bases to trimming and J lost 1 base; unmatched junction nucleotides: 8. This CDR3 comprises 16 residues. Germline V gene lookup returns CDR1 SQVTM and CDR2 ANQGSEA. CDR3 residues: CSVEDRGTEVNYGYTF. CDR3 DNA: TGCAGCGTTGAAGATCGTGGGACAGAGGTTAACTATGGCTACACCTTC.

This clone showed up just once. The rearrangement uses TRBV10-2 and TRBJ2-5, with 10 bases lining up with TRBD2. The V gene's germline CDR1 is WSHSY and CDR2 SAAADI. The CDR3 has 15 residues. V lost 8 bases and J lost 7; bases outside the gene matches: 13. The CDR3 nucleotides are TGCGCCAGCTCCAGAGGCCCTAGCGGGGGCGGGACCCAGTACTTC. This sequence encodes CASSRGPSGGGTQYF.

This chain joins TRBV10-1 and TRBJ2-7, with D possibly TRBD2 on 6 matching bases. Germline CDR1 reads WNHNN; CDR2 reads SYGVQD (reference sequence). The ends were cut back, 5 bases at V and 1 base at J, with 18 bases in the middle. The CDR3 covers 16 residues. CDR3 residues: CASSRLAVKYSYEQYF. The CDR3 DNA sequence: TGCGCCAGCAGTCGATTAGCGGTAAAGTATTCCTACGAGCAGTACTTC.